Listed here are 28 T cell receptor beta chains from one sample, sequenced in a study of blood T cell repertoires in COVID-19. TCRdb's table, derived via immunoSEQ multiplex PCR, lists solely in-frame clones and lacks some. The repertoire has hundreds of thousands of clones, more than 75% of them found once; the top ten carry around 6%. Specimen: peripheral blood. The source is a woman in her fifties or sixties with COVID-19, enrolled during active disease.

The table lists this clone with a count of one. CDR3 sequence: CASSSGGSGNTIYF. Here the CDR3 DNA reads TGTGCCAGCAGTAGCGGTGGTTCTGGAAACACCATATATTTT. The V and J genes are TRBV6-5 and TRBJ1-3, with unresolved D. Germline V gene lookup returns CDR1 MNHEY and CDR2 SVGAGI. V gave up 5 bases and J gave up 1 base, with 9 bases separating them. The CDR3 is 14 residues long.

The chain recombines TRBV2 with TRBJ2-4; tentative D call: TRBD2 (5 bases). Per germline, CDR1 SNHLY and CDR2 FYNNEI. The ends were cut back, 6 bases at V and 10 bases at J, with 13 bases in the middle. The CDR3 consists of 12 residues. For the CDR3, the DNA is TGTGCCAGCAGGGACTTTTTGGGGATTCAGTACTTC. Protein sequence: CASRDFLGIQYF.

This chain uses TRBV6-2 or TRBV6-3 with TRBJ1-2; 7 nucleotides match TRBD1. Germline loops: CDR1 MNHEY, CDR2 SVGEGT. J lost 7 bases, V lost 4 bases, and 30 bases had no gene match. The length of the CDR3 is 21 residues. Written as DNA, the CDR3 is TGTGCCAGCAGTTCCGCCGGCTTCGCCTTACAGGGGAAGAGCTCGGGTATTGGCTACACCTTC. Protein: CASSSAGFALQGKSSGIGYTF.

The chain couples TRBV19 to TRBJ2-7; unclear D gene. V gave up 1 base and J gave up 1 base, with 5 bases separating them. Germline V gene data show CDR1 as LNHDA and CDR2 as SQIVND (reference sequence). CDR3 size: 13 residues. The CDR3 sequence is CASSIGGSYEQYF. Here the CDR3 DNA reads TGTGCCAGTAGTATAGGCGGTTCCTACGAGCAGTACTTC.

V usage is TRBV7-7 and J usage is TRBJ2-1, with TRBD1 matching over 7 bases. J lost 4 bases, V lost 5 bases, and 8 bases had no gene match. Germline values: CDR1 SSHAT, CDR2 FNYEAQ (reference sequence). The CDR3 is made up of 15 amino acids. The CDR3 sequence is CASSPNPGGYNEQFF. DNA for the CDR3: TGTGCCAGCAGCCCCAACCCAGGGGGATACAATGAGCAGTTCTTC.

V gene TRBV27 combines with J gene TRBJ2-3; D is unclear. CDR3 length: 14 amino acids. Germline-derived CDR1 and CDR2 are MNHEY and SMNVEV (reference sequence). Between the trimmed V and J ends, which lost 3 bases and 2 bases, there was a span of 9 bases. Here the CDR3 DNA reads TGTGCCAGCAGTTTTTCCAGGTTCACAGATACGCAGTATTTT. Translated, it gives CASSFSRFTDTQYF.

The rearrangement links TRBV5-6 to TRBJ1-5; weak D call: TRBD1 (5 bases). V was clipped by 6 bases and J by 4 bases, with 20 bases between them. Looked up from germline, CDR1 is SGHDT and CDR2 is YYEEEE. The CDR3 sequence is 16 residues long. CDR3 amino acids: CASTHRKGWANQPQHF. The DNA of the CDR3 is TGTGCCAGCACCCATCGGAAGGGGTGGGCAAATCAGCCCCAGCATTTT. The whole variable domain, remainder taken from reference TRBV5-6 and TRBJ1-5, is DAGVTQSPTHLIKTRGQQVTLRCSPKSGHDTVSWYQQALGQGPQFIFQYYEEEERQRGNFPDRFSGHQFPNYSSELNVNALLLGDSALYLCASTHRKGWANQPQHFGDGTRLSIL.

Points on this clone: An end of the junction differs from the germline gene, which may be a read error. The chain couples TRBV10-1 to TRBJ1-1, with D tentatively TRBD1 (5 bases). Germline-derived CDR1 and CDR2 are WNHNN and SYGVQD (reference sequence). This CDR3 contains 12 residues. CDR3 region: CASSEALSRVTF. In DNA, the CDR3 is TGCGCCAGCAGTGAGGCCTTAAGCAGGGTTACGTTT.

The chain combines TRBV9 with TRBJ2-7; D might be TRBD2 (5 bases). The CDR3 consists of 13 residues. V shed 7 bases and J shed 3 bases, with 14 bases lying between them. Germline lookup yields CDR1 SGDLS and CDR2 YYNGEE. CDR3 sequence: CASSNSVNYEQYF. CDR3 sequence (DNA): TGTGCCAGCTCGAATAGCGTGAACTACGAGCAGTACTTC.

J is TRBJ2-1 and V is TRBV5-4; TRBD2 matches 10 bases. In germline, CDR1 is SGHNT, CDR2 YYREEE (reference sequence). Trimming took 0 bases from V and 7 from J; bases not matched to a gene: 7. The CDR3 length is 16 residues. CDR3 region: CASSLAPTSGMNEQFF. DNA of the CDR3: TGTGCCAGCAGCTTGGCCCCCACTAGCGGGATGAATGAGCAGTTCTTC.

This clone has more than one count but fewer than ten. Here the CDR3 reads CASSNKRDSNTEAFF. The CDR3 DNA is TGTGCCAGCAGCAACAAGAGGGACTCGAACACTGAAGCTTTCTTT. This sequence joins TRBV27 and TRBJ1-1, with a possible D match to TRBD1 (5 bases). The V end was cut by 6 bases, the J end by 1 base, with 15 bases between. Germline-derived CDR1 and CDR2 are MNHEY and SMNVEV (reference sequence). The length of the CDR3 is 15 residues.

The sample holds a few counts of this clone. A junction end diverges from the germline sequence, so it may reflect a read error. This rearrangement joins TRBV7-2 to TRBJ1-2; 7 positions match TRBD1. Germline CDR1 SGHTA, CDR2 FQGNSA. The length of the CDR3 is 12 residues. The CDR3 nucleotides read TGTGCCAGCAGCAACCCCGGACAGGCGCCCTTCTTC. Translating it yields CASSNPGQAPFF.

The chain has TRBV5-1 and TRBJ2-1, with 9 bases that match TRBD2. Germline V CDR1 and CDR2: SGHRS, YFSETQ. This CDR3 region has 17 residues. Germline trimming cut 0 bases from V and 7 bases from J; bases unmatched to any gene: 11. The CDR3 spells CASSLELAGFRENEQFF. The CDR3 DNA reads as TGCGCCAGCAGCTTGGAGCTAGCGGGATTCCGGGAAAATGAGCAGTTCTTC.

The rearrangement joins TRBV5-4 to TRBJ2-1; TRBD2 is a possible D gene (6 bases). The germline V and J ends were trimmed by 5 bases and 3 bases, with 15 bases remaining between them. The length of the CDR3 is 15 residues. Germline V gene sequence: CDR1 SGHNT, CDR2 YYREEE (reference sequence). The CDR3 bases are TGTGCCAGCAGTCCCGGGACTCCACTCTACAATGAGCAGTTCTTC. It yields the protein CASSPGTPLYNEQFF. The full variable domain, completed using reference TRBV5-4 and TRBJ2-1, is ETGVTQSPTHLIKTRGQQVTLRCSSQSGHNTVSWYQQALGQGPQFIFQYYREEENGRGNFPPRFSGLQFPNYSSELNVNALELDDSALYLCASSPGTPLYNEQFFGPGTRLTVL.

The J gene is TRBJ1-5, the V gene TRBV28, with 8 bases aligning to TRBD1. The trim removed 5 bases at V and 6 bases at J, leaving 9 bases unmatched. The CDR3 sequence is 15 residues long. The germline CDR1 and CDR2 sequences are MDHEN and SYDVKM. The CDR3 DNA reads TGTGCCAGCAGTAAAGGACAGGGTAGCGGTCAGCCCCAGCATTTT. Translation gives CASSKGQGSGQPQHF.

The chain combines TRBV5-1 with TRBJ2-7; D remains unclear. Germline assignment: CDR1 SGHRS and CDR2 YFSETQ. V lost 3 bases and J 0 bases, leaving 4 bases between the germline ends. This CDR3 comprises 12 residues. For the CDR3, the DNA is TGCGCCAGCAGCTACAGCTCCTACGAGCAGTACTTC. This translates into CASSYSSYEQYF.

The chain has TRBV27 and TRBJ2-1, with D possibly matching TRBD1 (6 bases). Germline V lookup: CDR1 MNHEY, CDR2 SMNVEV (reference sequence). This CDR3 is 13 amino acids long. The V end lost 4 bases, the J end lost 10 bases, and 14 bases lay between the germline ends. The CDR3 coding sequence is TGTGCCAGCAGTTCTGGGACACTAAAGGAGCAGTTCTTC. Translation gives CASSSGTLKEQFF.

Written as DNA, the CDR3 is TGTGCCAGTACCCCCCGGGACAGGGACTCCATGAACACTGAAGCTTTCTTT. Its translation is CASTPRDRDSMNTEAFF. The chain uses TRBV19 and TRBJ1-1; 9 nucleotides match TRBD1. Trimming took 7 bases from V and 0 from J; bases not matched to a gene: 12. CDR1 and CDR2 (germline): LNHDA, SQIVND (reference sequence). The CDR3 spans 17 residues.

The CDR3 protein is CASSQRSQTGAEAFF. For the CDR3, the DNA is TGTGCCAGCAGCCAACGAAGTCAGACAGGGGCTGAAGCTTTCTTT. The chain has TRBV16 and TRBJ1-1; 8 positions agree with TRBD1. The CDR3 totals 15 residues. Trimming at V came to 2 bases and at J to 6 bases, leaving 8 bases not matched to a gene. Germline assignment: CDR1 KGHSY and CDR2 FQNENV.

The V call is TRBV7-2, the J call TRBJ2-2; possible D gene TRBD1, 5 bases. Germline lookup yields CDR1 SGHTA and CDR2 FQGNSA. The CDR3 loop spans 15 amino acids. Trimming took 2 bases from V and 7 from J, leaving 14 bases between them. The CDR3: CASSLTLTGVGELFF. The CDR3 region has the DNA TGTGCCAGCAGCTTAACCCTCACAGGTGTCGGGGAGCTGTTTTTT.

The rearrangement joins TRBV29-1 to TRBJ2-7; TRBD1 aligns across 10 bases. The CDR3 extends over 13 amino acids. The ends lost 6 bases at V and 5 bases at J; junction bases unmatched: 7. CDR1 and CDR2 from the germline V gene are SQVTM and ANQGSEA. CDR3 amino acids: CSVSRDRGDEQYF. CDR3 DNA: TGCAGCGTAAGCCGGGACAGGGGAGACGAGCAGTACTTC.

The chain couples TRBV5-6 to TRBJ2-7; TRBD1 agrees at 7 bases. CDR3 length: 14 amino acids. Germline V gene sequence: CDR1 SGHDT, CDR2 YYEEEE. V lost 5 bases to trimming and J lost 3 bases; unmatched junction nucleotides: 8. CDR3 in DNA: TGTGCCAGCAGACAAACCGGGACAGTCTACGAGCAGTACTTC. This codes for CASRQTGTVYEQYF.

This clone has a handful of counts. Other DNA sequences from this sample encode an identical CDR3 as well. The chain couples TRBV6-5 to TRBJ1-5; D might be TRBD1 (6 bases). Between the trimmed V and J ends, which lost 7 bases and 1 base, there was a span of 11 bases. The CDR3 runs 14 residues. CDR1 and CDR2 from the germline V gene are MNHEY and SVGAGI. The CDR3 loop is CASNPTGSNQPQHF. CDR3 sequence (DNA): TGTGCCAGCAACCCGACAGGAAGCAATCAGCCCCAGCATTTT.

This rearrangement joins TRBV6-1 to TRBJ1-2, with 8 bases that match TRBD1. The CDR3 contains 12 residues. Losses at the gene ends were 3 bases for V and 8 bases for J; bases not matched to a gene: 2. The germline CDR1 and CDR2 sequences are MNHNS and SASEGT. In DNA, the CDR3 is TGTGCCAGCAGTGAGACAGGGGAAGGCTACACCTTC. It specifies CASSETGEGYTF.

The chain couples TRBV7-6 to TRBJ2-3; 8 bases match TRBD1. There are 16 residues in the CDR3. With 5 bases clipped from V and 5 bases from J, the junction kept 12 bases outside the gene matches. Germline CDR1 SGHVS, CDR2 FNYEAQ. This CDR3 is CASSADRGGWVDTQYF. The CDR3 region has the DNA TGTGCCAGCAGCGCCGACAGGGGCGGTTGGGTAGATACGCAGTATTTT.

The CDR3 coding sequence is TGTGCCAGCAGCTACTCCCTGGGGACAGGCTGGAATGAGCAGTTCTTC. This gives the protein CASSYSLGTGWNEQFF. V usage is TRBV3-1 (or the pseudogene TRBV3-2) and J usage is TRBJ2-1, with 8 bases lining up with TRBD1. Per germline, CDR1 LGHDT and CDR2 YNNKEL (reference sequence). This CDR3 comprises 16 residues. The junction had 13 bases not matched to a gene; V was cut back by 5 bases and J by 7 bases.

J is TRBJ2-3 and V is TRBV29-1; 7 bases line up with TRBD2. In germline, CDR1 is SQVTM, CDR2 ANQGSEA. The length of the CDR3 is 14 residues. V lost 3 bases to trimming and J lost 0 bases; unmatched junction nucleotides: 3. CDR3: CSVEGGISTDTQYF. Written as DNA, the CDR3 is TGCAGCGTTGAGGGGGGGATTAGCACAGATACGCAGTATTTT.

The chain couples TRBV10-2 to TRBJ1-6; 9 nucleotides align to TRBD1. CDR1 is WSHSY, CDR2 SAAADI, per germline. The CDR3 has 14 residues. J was trimmed by 16 bases and V by 6 bases; bases with no gene match: 13. The CDR3 loop is CASRTPGQGPVLHF. The CDR3 nucleotides read TGCGCCAGCAGGACTCCGGGACAGGGACCGGTTCTCCACTTT.